This TCR beta chain was recovered during a study of response to subunit inactivated influenza vaccine. In the case of this clonotype: Its specificity is unknown.

TCRdb recomputed calls from the RT-PCR reads with MiXCR, one row per CDR3 protein. The sample yields about 520,000 distinct CDR3 sequences, approximately 7.8% seen once. Study-wide results and limits: That few new T cells are recruited by each seasonal influenza vaccination was the authors' suggestion.

Material: PBMCs from blood, obtained approximately 25 months after vaccination. The origin of this receptor is a man aged 50 to 75 who received an inactivated influenza vaccine.

The DNA of the CDR3 is TGTGCCAGCTCACCACCGGCAGGGGCTGGGGGGGAAGCTTTCTTT. Translated, it gives CASSPPAGAGGEAFF. The chain joins TRBV18 to TRBJ1-1, with D tentatively TRBD1 (6 bases). The CDR3 covers 15 residues. Trimming left V 0 bases short and J 8 bases short, with 16 bases between. CDR1 is KGHSH, CDR2 LQKENI, per germline.